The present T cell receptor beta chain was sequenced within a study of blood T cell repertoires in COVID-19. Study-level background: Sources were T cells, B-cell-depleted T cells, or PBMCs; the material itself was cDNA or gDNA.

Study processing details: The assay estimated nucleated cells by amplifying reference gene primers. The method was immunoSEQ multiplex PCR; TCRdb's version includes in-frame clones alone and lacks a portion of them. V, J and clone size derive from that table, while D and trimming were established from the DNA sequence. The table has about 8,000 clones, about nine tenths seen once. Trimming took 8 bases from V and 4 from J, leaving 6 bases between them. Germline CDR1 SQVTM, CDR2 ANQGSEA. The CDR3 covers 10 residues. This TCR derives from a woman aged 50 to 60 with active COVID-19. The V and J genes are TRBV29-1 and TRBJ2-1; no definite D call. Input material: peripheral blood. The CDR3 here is CSYGYNEQFF. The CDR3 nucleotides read TGCAGCTACGGTTACAATGAGCAGTTCTTC.